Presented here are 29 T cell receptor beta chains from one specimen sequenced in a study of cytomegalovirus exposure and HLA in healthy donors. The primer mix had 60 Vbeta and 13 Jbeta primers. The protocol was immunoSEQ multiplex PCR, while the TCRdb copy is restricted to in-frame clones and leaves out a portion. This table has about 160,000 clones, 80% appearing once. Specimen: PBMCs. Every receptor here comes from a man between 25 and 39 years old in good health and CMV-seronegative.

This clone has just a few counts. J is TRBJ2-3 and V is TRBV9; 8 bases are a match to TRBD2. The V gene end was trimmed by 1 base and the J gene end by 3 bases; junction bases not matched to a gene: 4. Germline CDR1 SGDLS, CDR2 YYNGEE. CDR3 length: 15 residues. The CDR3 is CASSVPTSATDTQYF. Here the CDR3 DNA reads TGTGCCAGCAGCGTACCGACTAGCGCTACAGATACGCAGTATTTT.

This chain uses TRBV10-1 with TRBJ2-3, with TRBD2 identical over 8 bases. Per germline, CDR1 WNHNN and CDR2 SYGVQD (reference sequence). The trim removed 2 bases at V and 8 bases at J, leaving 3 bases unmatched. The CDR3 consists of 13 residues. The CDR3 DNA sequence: TGCGCCAGCAGTGAGGGAACTAGCGGTACGCAGTATTTT. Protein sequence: CASSEGTSGTQYF.

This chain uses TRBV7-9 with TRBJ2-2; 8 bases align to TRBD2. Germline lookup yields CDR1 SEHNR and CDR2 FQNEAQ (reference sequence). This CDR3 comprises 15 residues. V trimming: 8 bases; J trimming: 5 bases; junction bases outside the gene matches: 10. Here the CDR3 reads CASSRLAGKTGELFF. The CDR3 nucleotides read TGTGCCAGCTCTCGGCTAGCGGGTAAAACCGGGGAGCTGTTTTTT.

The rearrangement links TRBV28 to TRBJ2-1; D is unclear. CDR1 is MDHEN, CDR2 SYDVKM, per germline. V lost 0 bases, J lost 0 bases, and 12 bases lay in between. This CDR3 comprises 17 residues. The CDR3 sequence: CASSLWGEQSSYNEQFF. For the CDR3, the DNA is TGTGCCAGCAGTTTATGGGGCGAACAAAGCTCCTACAATGAGCAGTTCTTC.

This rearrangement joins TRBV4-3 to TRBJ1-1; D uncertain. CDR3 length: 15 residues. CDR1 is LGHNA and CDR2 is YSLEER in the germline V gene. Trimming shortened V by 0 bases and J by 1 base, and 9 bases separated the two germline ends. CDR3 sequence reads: CASSQDHTANTEAFF. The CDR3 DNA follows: TGCGCCAGCAGCCAAGATCATACAGCGAACACTGAAGCTTTCTTT.

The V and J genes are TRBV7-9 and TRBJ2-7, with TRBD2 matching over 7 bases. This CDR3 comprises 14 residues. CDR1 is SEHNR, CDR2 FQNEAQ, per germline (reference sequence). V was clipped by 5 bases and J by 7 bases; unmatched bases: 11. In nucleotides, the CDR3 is TGTGCCAGCAGCCCCGAGACTAGCTTTCGGGAGCAGTACTTC. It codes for CASSPETSFREQYF. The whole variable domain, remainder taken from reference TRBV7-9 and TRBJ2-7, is DTGVSQNPRHKITKRGQNVTFRCDPISEHNRLYWYRQTLGQGPEFLTYFQNEAQLEKSRLLSDRFSAERPKGSFSTLEIQRTEQGDSAMYLCASSPETSFREQYFGPGTRLTVT.

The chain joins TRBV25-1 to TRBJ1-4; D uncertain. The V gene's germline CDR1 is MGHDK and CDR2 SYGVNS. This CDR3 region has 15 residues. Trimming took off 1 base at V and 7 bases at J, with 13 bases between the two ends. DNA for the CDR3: TGTGCCAGCAGTGAATTCCGGGGAGAGGGTGAAAAACTGTTTTTT. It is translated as CASSEFRGEGEKLFF.

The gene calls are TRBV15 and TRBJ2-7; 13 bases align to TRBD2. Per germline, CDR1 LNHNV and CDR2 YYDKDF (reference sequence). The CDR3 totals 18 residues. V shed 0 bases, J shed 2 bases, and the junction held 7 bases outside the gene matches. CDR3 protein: CATSRERLAGGATYEQYF. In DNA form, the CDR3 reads TGTGCCACCAGCAGAGAAAGACTAGCGGGGGGCGCCACCTACGAGCAGTACTTC.

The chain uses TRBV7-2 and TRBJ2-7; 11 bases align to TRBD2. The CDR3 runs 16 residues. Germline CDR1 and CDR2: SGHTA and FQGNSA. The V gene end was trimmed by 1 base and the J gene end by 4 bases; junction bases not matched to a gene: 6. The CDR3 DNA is TGTGCCAGCAGCTTAGGGGTTAGCGGGAGGGGATACGAGCAGTACTTC. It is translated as CASSLGVSGRGYEQYF.

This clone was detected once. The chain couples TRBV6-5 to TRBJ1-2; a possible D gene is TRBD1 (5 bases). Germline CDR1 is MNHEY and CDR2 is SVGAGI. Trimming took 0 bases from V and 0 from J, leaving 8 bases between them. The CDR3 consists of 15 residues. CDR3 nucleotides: TGTGCCAGCAGTTACTCTCCGGGGGCTAACTATGGCTACACCTTC. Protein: CASSYSPGANYGYTF.

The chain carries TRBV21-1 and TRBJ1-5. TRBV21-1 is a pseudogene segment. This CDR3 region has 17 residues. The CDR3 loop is CASTRMRAFGGNQPQHF. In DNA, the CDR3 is TGTGCCAGCACCCGAATGCGGGCCTTTGGCGGCAATCAGCCCCAGCATTTT.

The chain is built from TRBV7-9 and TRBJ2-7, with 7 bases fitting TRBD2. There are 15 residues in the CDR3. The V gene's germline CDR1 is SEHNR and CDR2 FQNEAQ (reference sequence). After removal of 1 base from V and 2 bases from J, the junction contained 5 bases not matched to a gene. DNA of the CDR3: TGTGCCAGCAGCTTAGAGGGCGGGGGTCCCTACGAGCAGTACTTC. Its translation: CASSLEGGGPYEQYF.

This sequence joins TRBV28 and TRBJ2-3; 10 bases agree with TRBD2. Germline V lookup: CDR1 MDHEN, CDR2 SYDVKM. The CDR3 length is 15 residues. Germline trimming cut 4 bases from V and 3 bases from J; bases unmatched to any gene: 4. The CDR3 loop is CASSSLAGVTDTQYF. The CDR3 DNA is TGTGCCAGCAGTTCCCTAGCGGGAGTGACAGATACGCAGTATTTT.

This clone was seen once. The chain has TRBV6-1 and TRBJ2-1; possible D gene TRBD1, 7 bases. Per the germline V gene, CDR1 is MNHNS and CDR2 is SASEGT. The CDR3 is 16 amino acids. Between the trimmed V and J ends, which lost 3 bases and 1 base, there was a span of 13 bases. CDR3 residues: CASSDPGGTSYNEQFF. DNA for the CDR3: TGTGCCAGCAGTGACCCAGGGGGGACGTCCTACAATGAGCAGTTCTTC.

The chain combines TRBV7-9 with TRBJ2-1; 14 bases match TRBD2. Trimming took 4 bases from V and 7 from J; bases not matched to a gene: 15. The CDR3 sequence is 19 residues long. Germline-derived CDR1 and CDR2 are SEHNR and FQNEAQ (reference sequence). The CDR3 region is CASSSRTGGGLAGANEQFF. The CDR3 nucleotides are TGTGCCAGCAGCTCTCGGACAGGGGGGGGACTAGCGGGAGCGAATGAGCAGTTCTTC.

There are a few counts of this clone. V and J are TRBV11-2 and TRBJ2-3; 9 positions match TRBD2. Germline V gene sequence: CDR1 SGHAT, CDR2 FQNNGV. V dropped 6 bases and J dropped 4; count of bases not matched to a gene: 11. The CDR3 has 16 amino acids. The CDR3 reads CASSLEGAGGADTQYF. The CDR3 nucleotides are TGTGCCAGCAGTCTGGAGGGAGCGGGGGGTGCAGATACGCAGTATTTT.

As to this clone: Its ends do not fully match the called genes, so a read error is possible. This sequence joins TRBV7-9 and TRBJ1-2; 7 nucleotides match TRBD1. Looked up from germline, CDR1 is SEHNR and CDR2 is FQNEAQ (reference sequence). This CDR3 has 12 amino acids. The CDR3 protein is CSSSLDRAGYTF. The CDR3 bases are TGTTCCAGCAGCCTTGACAGGGCTGGCTACACCTTC.

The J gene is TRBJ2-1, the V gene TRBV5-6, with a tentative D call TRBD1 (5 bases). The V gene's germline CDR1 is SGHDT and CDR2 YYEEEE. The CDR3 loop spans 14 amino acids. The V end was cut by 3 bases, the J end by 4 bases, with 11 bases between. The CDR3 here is CASSSQQVYNEQFF. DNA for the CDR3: TGTGCCAGCAGCTCTCAACAGGTTTACAATGAGCAGTTCTTC.

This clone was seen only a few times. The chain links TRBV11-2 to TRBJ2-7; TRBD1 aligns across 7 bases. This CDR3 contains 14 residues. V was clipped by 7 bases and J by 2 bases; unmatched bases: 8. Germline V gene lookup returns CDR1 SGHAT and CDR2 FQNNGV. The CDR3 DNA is TGTGCCAGCACCCAACAGGGGACGCCCTACGAGCAGTACTTC. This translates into CASTQQGTPYEQYF.

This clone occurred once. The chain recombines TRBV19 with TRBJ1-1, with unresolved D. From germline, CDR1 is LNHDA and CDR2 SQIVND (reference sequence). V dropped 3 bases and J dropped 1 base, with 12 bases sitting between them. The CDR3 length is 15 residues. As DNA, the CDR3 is TGTGCCAGTAGTATCCCGGGAGTCCCGAACACTGAAGCTTTCTTT. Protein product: CASSIPGVPNTEAFF.

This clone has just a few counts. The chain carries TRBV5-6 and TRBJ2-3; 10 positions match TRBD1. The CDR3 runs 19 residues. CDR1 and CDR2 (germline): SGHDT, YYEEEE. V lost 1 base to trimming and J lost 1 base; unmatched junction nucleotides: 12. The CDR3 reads CASSLSGARQGAGTDTQYF. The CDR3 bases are TGTGCCAGCAGCTTGAGCGGGGCCCGACAGGGGGCTGGCACAGATACGCAGTATTTT.

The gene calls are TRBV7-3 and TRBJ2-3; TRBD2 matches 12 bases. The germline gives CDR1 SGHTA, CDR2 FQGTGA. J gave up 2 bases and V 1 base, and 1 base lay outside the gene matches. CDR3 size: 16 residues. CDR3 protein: CASSLRLAGATDTQYF. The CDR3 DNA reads TGTGCCAGCAGCTTAAGACTAGCGGGAGCCACAGATACGCAGTATTTT.

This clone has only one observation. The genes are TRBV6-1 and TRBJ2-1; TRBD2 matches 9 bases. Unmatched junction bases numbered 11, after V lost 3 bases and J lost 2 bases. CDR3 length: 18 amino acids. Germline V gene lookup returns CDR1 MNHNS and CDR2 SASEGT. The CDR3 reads CASSDPLAGDHTYNEQFF. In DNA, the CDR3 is TGTGCCAGCAGTGATCCACTAGCGGGCGACCATACCTACAATGAGCAGTTCTTC.

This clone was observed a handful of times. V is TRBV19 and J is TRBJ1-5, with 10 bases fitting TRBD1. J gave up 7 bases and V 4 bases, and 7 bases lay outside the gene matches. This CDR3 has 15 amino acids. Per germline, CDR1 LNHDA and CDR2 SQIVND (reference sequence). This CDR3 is CASSNRDRGKQPQHF. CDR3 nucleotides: TGTGCCAGTAGTAACCGGGACAGGGGTAAACAGCCCCAGCATTTT.

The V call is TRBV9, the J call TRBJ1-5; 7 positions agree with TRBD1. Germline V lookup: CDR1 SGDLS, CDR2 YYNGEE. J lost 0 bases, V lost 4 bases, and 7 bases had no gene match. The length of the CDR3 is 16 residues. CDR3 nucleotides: TGTGCCAGCAGCCCCCGACACAGGGGTAGCAATCAGCCCCAGCATTTT. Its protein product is CASSPRHRGSNQPQHF.

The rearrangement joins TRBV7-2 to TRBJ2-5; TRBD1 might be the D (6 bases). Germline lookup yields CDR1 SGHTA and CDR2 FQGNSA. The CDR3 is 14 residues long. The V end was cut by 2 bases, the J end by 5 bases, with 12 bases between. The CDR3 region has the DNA TGTGCCAGCAGCTTAAGAACAGGGATGGAGACCCAGTACTTC. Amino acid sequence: CASSLRTGMETQYF. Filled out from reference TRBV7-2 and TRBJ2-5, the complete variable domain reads GAGVSQSPSNKVTEKGKDVELRCDPISGHTALYWYRQSLGQGLEFLIYFQGNSAPDKSGLPSDRFSAERTGGSVSTLTIQRTQQEDSAVYLCASSLRTGMETQYFGPGTRLLVL.

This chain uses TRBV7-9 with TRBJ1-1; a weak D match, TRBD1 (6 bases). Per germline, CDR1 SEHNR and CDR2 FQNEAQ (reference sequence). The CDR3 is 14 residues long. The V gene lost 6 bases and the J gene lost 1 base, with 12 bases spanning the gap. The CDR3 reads CASSRQVENTEAFF. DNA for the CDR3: TGTGCCAGCAGTCGACAGGTAGAGAACACTGAAGCTTTCTTT. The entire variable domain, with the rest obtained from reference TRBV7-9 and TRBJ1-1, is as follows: DTGVSQNPRHKITKRGQNVTFRCDPISEHNRLYWYRQTLGQGPEFLTYFQNEAQLEKSRLLSDRFSAERPKGSFSTLEIQRTEQGDSAMYLCASSRQVENTEAFFGQGTRLTVV.

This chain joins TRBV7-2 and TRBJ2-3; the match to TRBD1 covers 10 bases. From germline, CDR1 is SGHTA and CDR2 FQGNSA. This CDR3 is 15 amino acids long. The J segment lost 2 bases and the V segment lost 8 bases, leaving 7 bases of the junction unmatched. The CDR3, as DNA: TGTGCCAGCGGGGGAGGGACAGGGGACACAGATACGCAGTATTTT. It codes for CASGGGTGDTDTQYF.

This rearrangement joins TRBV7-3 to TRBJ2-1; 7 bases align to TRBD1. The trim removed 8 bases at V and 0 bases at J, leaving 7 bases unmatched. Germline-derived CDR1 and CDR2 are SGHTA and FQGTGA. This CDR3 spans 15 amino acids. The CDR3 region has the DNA TGTGCCAGCGGCCGGCAGGGGGTCTCCTACAATGAGCAGTTCTTC. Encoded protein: CASGRQGVSYNEQFF. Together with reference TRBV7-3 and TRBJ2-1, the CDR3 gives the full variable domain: GAGVSQTPSNKVTEKGKYVELRCDPISGHTALYWYRQSLGQGPEFLIYFQGTGAADDSGLPNDRFFAVRPEGSVSTLKIQRTERGDSAVYLCASGRQGVSYNEQFFGPGTRLTVL.